Each of the 21 T cell receptor beta chains below was sequenced from the same sample in a study of blood T cell repertoires in COVID-19. Method: immunoSEQ multiplex PCR; TCRdb's copy keeps in-frame clones and lacks some. Found here are 50,000 to 70,000 clones, almost 80% of them singletons; the top ten hold roughly 3.2%. Specimen: peripheral blood. Receptors were obtained from a man aged 60-69 years with acute or convalescent COVID-19.

This clone showed up just once. V usage is TRBV6-6 and J usage is TRBJ1-1; D perhaps matches TRBD1 (5 bases). The V gene lost 6 bases and the J gene lost 7 bases, with 18 bases spanning the gap. This CDR3 is 14 amino acids long. Germline-derived CDR1 and CDR2 are MNHNY and SVGAGI (reference sequence). CDR3 coding DNA: TGTGCCAGCAGCGAACAGGTGGCCCGGCTTGAAGCTTTCTTT. Protein sequence: CASSEQVARLEAFF.

The V and J genes are TRBV5-8 and TRBJ1-2; 7 bases align to TRBD1. The CDR3 is 13 residues long. Germline loops: CDR1 SGHTS, CDR2 YDEGEE. J gave up 10 bases and V 2 bases, and 8 bases lay outside the gene matches. Written as DNA, the CDR3 is TGTGCCAGCAGCTTTGGGGTGACAGGGACCTACACCTTC. The encoded protein is CASSFGVTGTYTF. Based on the CDR3 plus reference TRBV5-8 and TRBJ1-2, the full variable domain is EAGVTQSPTHLIKTRGQQATLRCSPISGHTSVYWYQQALGLGLQFLLWYDEGEERNRGNFPPRFSGRQFPNYSSELNVNALELEDSALYLCASSFGVTGTYTFGSGTRLTVV.

The gene calls are TRBV25-1 and TRBJ2-2; the D gene is possibly TRBD2 (5 bases). Germline lookup yields CDR1 MGHDK and CDR2 SYGVNS. The CDR3 is made up of 16 amino acids. The V end lost 5 bases, the J end lost 4 bases, and 17 bases lay between the germline ends. CDR3 sequence (DNA): TGTGCCAGCAGTACCCTGGGTAATCGGGGCACCGGGGAGCTGTTTTTT. This sequence encodes CASSTLGNRGTGELFF.

The V call is TRBV5-1, the J call TRBJ2-3, with TRBD2 matching 9 bases. The junction had 8 bases not matched to a gene; V was cut back by 4 bases and J by 5 bases. In germline, CDR1 is SGHRS, CDR2 YFSETQ. This CDR3 region has 15 residues. In DNA, the CDR3 is TGCGCCAGCAGCGGCTTAGCGGGGGCGGGAGATACGCAGTATTTT. Translated, it gives CASSGLAGAGDTQYF.

The rearrangement joins TRBV6-1 to TRBJ2-6; a possible D gene is TRBD1 (5 bases). The CDR3 contains 14 residues. Trimming left V 2 bases short and J 9 bases short, with 11 bases between. Germline CDR1 MNHNS, CDR2 SASEGT. CDR3 loop: CASSEKDKGNVLTF. CDR3 nucleotides: TGTGCCAGCAGTGAAAAGGACAAGGGCAACGTCCTGACTTTC.

The chain recombines TRBV7-8 with TRBJ1-2, with a tentative D call TRBD1 (5 bases). Trimming shortened V by 5 bases and J by 6 bases, and 13 bases separated the two germline ends. Germline V gene data show CDR1 as SGHVS and CDR2 as FQNEAQ. The CDR3 extends over 13 amino acids. The CDR3 DNA follows: TGTGCCAGCAGCGGGGGACTTGAGGATGGCTACACCTTC. Its protein is CASSGGLEDGYTF.

The chain combines TRBV6-2 or TRBV6-3 with TRBJ2-1; 8 bases agree with TRBD1. The trim removed 5 bases at V and 3 bases at J, leaving 3 bases unmatched. The CDR3 is made up of 14 amino acids. In germline, CDR1 is MNHEY, CDR2 SVGEGT. CDR3 amino acids: CASSQGAGYNEQFF. The CDR3 region has the DNA TGTGCCAGCAGTCAGGGGGCGGGCTACAATGAGCAGTTCTTC.

The rearrangement uses TRBV7-8 and TRBJ1-5, with D maybe TRBD1 (5 bases). CDR1 and CDR2 from the germline V gene are SGHVS and FQNEAQ. Trimming took 4 bases from V and 4 from J, leaving 14 bases between them. The CDR3 loop spans 15 amino acids. This CDR3 is CASSSSQGNNQPQHF. The CDR3, as DNA: TGTGCCAGCAGCTCAAGCCAGGGAAATAATCAGCCCCAGCATTTT.

The V gene is TRBV19, the J gene TRBJ2-7; tentative D call: TRBD1 (5 bases). Per the germline V gene, CDR1 is LNHDA and CDR2 is SQIVND (reference sequence). The CDR3 consists of 15 residues. The germline V and J ends were trimmed by 5 bases and 2 bases, with 16 bases remaining between them. CDR3 DNA sequence: TGTGCCAGTAGTCCCAATCGACAGATTGCCTACGAGCAGTACTTC. Protein product: CASSPNRQIAYEQYF.

This CDR3 reads CASSGQANNYGYTF. The CDR3, as DNA: TGTGCCAGTAGTGGACAGGCGAATAACTATGGCTACACCTTC. The chain joins TRBV19 to TRBJ1-2, with TRBD1 identical over 7 bases. V dropped 5 bases and J dropped 1; count of bases not matched to a gene: 4. The CDR3 sequence is 14 residues long. CDR1 LNHDA and CDR2 SQIVND come from the germline V gene (reference sequence).

The V gene is TRBV19, the J gene TRBJ2-3, with 11 nucleotides matching TRBD2. The CDR3 is 18 residues long. Per germline, CDR1 LNHDA and CDR2 SQIVND (reference sequence). The J segment lost 1 base and the V segment lost 6 bases, leaving 12 bases of the junction unmatched. The CDR3 DNA reads TGTGCCAGTAGAAAAACCGGGACTAGCGGCTTACGCACAGATACGCAGTATTTT. It codes for CASRKTGTSGLRTDTQYF.

The chain links TRBV29-1 to TRBJ1-2; D gene ambiguous. The CDR3 sequence is 13 residues long. Germline loops: CDR1 SQVTM, CDR2 ANQGSEA. The ends were cut back, 7 bases at V and 5 bases at J, with 17 bases in the middle. The CDR3 DNA follows: TGCAGCGCTACGAGTGGCCCCGGGTATGGCTACACCTTC. Amino acid sequence: CSATSGPGYGYTF.

The genes are TRBV18 and TRBJ1-2; TRBD1 might be the D (6 bases). Trimming stripped 4 bases from V and 8 bases from J, with 14 bases between. Germline V gene lookup returns CDR1 KGHSH and CDR2 LQKENI. This CDR3 contains 13 residues. CDR3 nucleotide sequence: TGTGCCAGCTCACTACACCCAGGGGAGGGCTACACCTTC. Residues: CASSLHPGEGYTF.

This sequence joins TRBV24-1 and TRBJ2-5; a possible D gene is TRBD1 (5 bases). From germline, CDR1 is KGHDR and CDR2 SFDVKD. The CDR3 totals 15 residues. The V gene lost 4 bases and the J gene lost 0 bases, with 11 bases spanning the gap. CDR3 loop: CATSDTRQYQETQYF. The CDR3 DNA is TGTGCCACCAGTGACACCAGACAGTACCAAGAGACCCAGTACTTC.

About this clone itself: Other nucleotide sequences from this sample produce the same CDR3. V and J are TRBV7-3 and TRBJ1-1, with unresolved D. The germline V and J ends were trimmed by 2 bases and 4 bases, with 11 bases remaining between them. This CDR3 contains 14 residues. The V gene's germline CDR1 is SGHTA and CDR2 FQGTGA. This CDR3 reads CASSLRPEGTEAFF. CDR3 nucleotide sequence: TGTGCCAGCAGCTTACGACCGGAGGGCACTGAAGCTTTCTTT.

This clone is a singleton in its sample. This chain uses TRBV5-8 with TRBJ1-1, with 9 positions matching TRBD1. The CDR3 length is 15 residues. Germline V lookup: CDR1 SGHTS, CDR2 YDEGEE. V was clipped by 4 bases and J by 1 base; unmatched bases: 5. In nucleotides, the CDR3 is TGTGCCAGCAGCCCCGGGACAGGGCGGAACACTGAAGCTTTCTTT. This encodes CASSPGTGRNTEAFF.

The rearrangement uses TRBV24-1 and TRBJ1-1; possibly TRBD1 for D (5 bases). This CDR3 spans 13 amino acids. V dropped 4 bases and J dropped 10 bases, with 15 bases sitting between them. From germline, CDR1 is KGHDR and CDR2 SFDVKD. The CDR3 sequence: CATSDVTGETAFF. The CDR3 DNA reads as TGTGCCACCAGTGACGTTACAGGTGAAACAGCTTTCTTT.

CDR3 sequence (DNA): TGTGCCAGCAGCGTTTCGGGGAACAATGAGCAGTTCTTC. This gives the protein CASSVSGNNEQFF. The V call is TRBV9, the J call TRBJ2-1, with D tentatively TRBD2 (5 bases). Trimming cost V 2 bases and J 5 bases, with 8 bases left between them. The germline CDR1 and CDR2 sequences are SGDLS and YYNGEE. The CDR3 contains 13 residues. The entire variable domain, with the rest obtained from reference TRBV9 and TRBJ2-1, is as follows: DSGVTQTPKHLITATGQRVTLRCSPRSGDLSVYWYQQSLDQGLQFLIQYYNGEERAKGNILERFSAQQFPDLHSELNLSSLELGDSALYFCASSVSGNNEQFFGPGTRLTVL.

The rearrangement joins TRBV18 to TRBJ1-3, with a tentative D call TRBD1 (6 bases). CDR1 KGHSH and CDR2 LQKENI come from the germline V gene. Trimming left V 3 bases short and J 4 bases short, with 10 bases between. The CDR3 extends over 14 amino acids. The CDR3 DNA reads TGTGCCAGCTCACCCGGACAGCCCGGAAACACCATATATTTT. This gives the protein CASSPGQPGNTIYF.

The V call is TRBV30, the J call TRBJ1-1, with a possible D match to TRBD1 (5 bases). V lost 4 bases, J lost 1 base, and 13 bases lay in between. The V gene's germline CDR1 is GTSNPN and CDR2 SVGIG (reference sequence). The CDR3 length is 14 residues. CDR3 loop: CAWTLGLTNTEAFF. CDR3 DNA sequence: TGTGCCTGGACCTTGGGACTGACGAACACTGAAGCTTTCTTT.

Of note for this clone: The same CDR3 arises from other DNA sequences in this sample as well. The chain couples TRBV28 to TRBJ1-3; D not resolved. This CDR3 has 13 residues. Trimming cost V 6 bases and J 0 bases, with 6 bases left between them. The germline CDR1 and CDR2 sequences are MDHEN and SYDVKM. The DNA for the CDR3 is TGTGCCAGCAGCCTATACTCTGGAAACACCATATATTTT. Translated, it gives CASSLYSGNTIYF.